The 8 T cell receptor beta chains in this list originate from one sample, sequenced in a study of cytomegalovirus exposure and HLA in healthy donors. The assay was immunoSEQ multiplex PCR, and TCRdb's table has in-frame clones only and misses some. The profile covers over 150,000 clones, with 80% to 85% appearing a single time and 2.8% taken by the ten largest. The sample taken for sequencing was PBMCs. These receptors were collected from a woman aged 18-30 years in good health and CMV-seropositive.

This chain joins TRBV18 and TRBJ2-7, with D possibly matching TRBD2 (6 bases). This CDR3 is 15 amino acids long. V gave up 4 bases and J gave up 9 bases, with 22 bases separating them. Germline V gene lookup returns CDR1 KGHSH and CDR2 LQKENI. CDR3 sequence (DNA): TGTGCCAGCTCACACCGGAACAGGACTACCCTGGGGCAGTACTTC. Amino acid sequence: CASSHRNRTTLGQYF. Complete variable domain (other parts from reference TRBV18 and TRBJ2-7): NAGVMQNPRHLVRRRGQEARLRCSPMKGHSHVYWYRQLPEEGLKFMVYLQKENIIDESGMPKERFSAEFPKEGPSILRIQQVVRGDSAAYFCASSHRNRTTLGQYFGPGTRLTVT.

The chain has TRBV28 and TRBJ1-6; 7 nucleotides align to TRBD1. Losses at the gene ends were 5 bases for V and 4 bases for J; bases not matched to a gene: 8. The CDR3 has 16 amino acids. CDR1 is MDHEN and CDR2 is SYDVKM in the germline V gene. CDR3 nucleotides: TGTGCCAGCAGTACCGGACAGGAACGATATAATTCACCCCTCCACTTT. Translating gives CASSTGQERYNSPLHF.

The chain recombines TRBV20-1 with TRBJ1-6; TRBD1 is a possible D gene (5 bases). Germline CDR1 is DFQATT and CDR2 is SNEGSKA (reference sequence). The CDR3 runs to 11 residues. V lost 3 bases and J 13 bases, leaving 10 bases between the germline ends. CDR3 nucleotide sequence: TGCAGTGCTAGGGGTGGGGGGCCCCTCCACTTT. Encoded protein: CSARGGGPLHF.

The J gene is TRBJ2-1, the V gene TRBV5-1, with TRBD2 matching 8 bases. Germline trimming cut 4 bases from V and 4 bases from J; bases unmatched to any gene: 13. Germline assignment: CDR1 SGHRS and CDR2 YFSETQ. The CDR3 extends over 17 amino acids. CDR3 DNA sequence: TGCGCCAGCAGCCCAAGACTGGTAGCGGGGCCGTACAATGAGCAGTTCTTC. Translated: CASSPRLVAGPYNEQFF. The whole variable domain, filled in from reference TRBV5-1 and TRBJ2-1, reads KAGVTQTPRYLIKTRGQQVTLSCSPISGHRSVSWYQQTPGQGLQFLFEYFSETQRNKGNFPGRFSGRQFSNSRSEMNVSTLELGDSALYLCASSPRLVAGPYNEQFFGPGTRLTVL.

This clone was counted once. The genes are TRBV27 and TRBJ2-7; 9 positions match TRBD2. V lost 3 bases and J lost 7; bases outside the gene matches: 19. This CDR3 region has 18 residues. CDR1 and CDR2 (germline): MNHEY, SMNVEV (reference sequence). The CDR3 protein is CASSLGGSGGPILREQYF. CDR3 sequence (DNA): TGTGCCAGCAGTTTGGGGGGTAGCGGGGGTCCCATTCTTCGGGAGCAGTACTTC.

The gene calls are TRBV7-8 and TRBJ2-6; a weak D match, TRBD2 (5 bases). Trimming cost V 8 bases and J 0 bases, with 5 bases left between them. The CDR3 has 13 amino acids. Germline V gene lookup returns CDR1 SGHVS and CDR2 FQNEAQ. Here the CDR3 reads CASGLSGANVLTF. The DNA for the CDR3 is TGTGCCAGCGGACTCTCTGGGGCCAACGTCCTGACTTTC.

This clone was recorded only once. V usage is TRBV4-2 and J usage is TRBJ1-2; no clear D gene. The germline V gene encodes CDR1 LGHNA and CDR2 YNFKEQ. The CDR3 runs to 15 residues. V shed 4 bases and J shed 4 bases, with 16 bases lying between them. CDR3 in amino acids: CASSPEGSLTYGYTF. The DNA for the CDR3 is TGTGCCAGCAGCCCCGAGGGATCACTGACCTATGGCTACACCTTC.

The V gene is TRBV7-9, the J gene TRBJ1-5, with D hard to call. With 5 bases removed from V and 1 base from J, the gap between germline ends came to 6 bases. The CDR3 covers 13 residues. The V gene's germline CDR1 is SEHNR and CDR2 FQNEAQ (reference sequence). CDR3 nucleotides: TGTGCCAGCAGCCGAGGGAGCAATCAGCCCCAGCATTTT. This translates into CASSRGSNQPQHF.